Listed here are 31 T cell receptor beta chains from one sample, sequenced in a study of Graves' ophthalmopathy and Graves' hyperthyroidism (dated by TCRdb to the late 2010s). The sequencer was an Illumina HiSeq 2000. TCR beta CDR3 regions were amplified from RNA transcripts for repertoire sequencing. The first round of RT-PCR was done with HTBI primers and the Qiagen OneStep RT-PCR kit, and was followed by a second round of multiplex PCR, then size selection and purification. TCRdb trimmed public reads at Q25 via fastp, called clones via MiXCR and kept in-frame beta chains. A single entry per CDR3 protein holds the most common genes and DNA from its merged rows. This sample gives approximately 410,000 distinct CDR3 sequences in total; approximately 15% of them show up just once. The top ten clones comprise approximately 7% of the sample. The sequenced sample consisted of peripheral blood. The source of these receptors is a young woman with stable Graves' hyperthyroidism. Donor details come from another sample of the same person, matched by shared clones.

This clonotype has at least ten counts. J is TRBJ2-7 and V is TRBV10-3, with D possibly matching TRBD2 (5 bases). Germline values: CDR1 ENHRY, CDR2 SYGVKD. The CDR3 totals 15 residues. V was cut by 3 bases and J by 9 bases, with 21 bases left in between. CDR3 bases: TGTGCCATCAGTGAATGGGCCCCGCGGACTTTCGCGCAGTACTTC. Protein: CAISEWAPRTFAQYF.

The rearrangement uses TRBV5-1 and TRBJ1-2; D is unresolved. Germline CDR1 reads SGHRS; CDR2 reads YFSETQ. The germline V and J ends were trimmed by 4 bases and 6 bases, with 13 bases remaining between them. This CDR3 is 13 amino acids long. DNA of the CDR3: TGCGCCAGCAGCGGAACCACGGACGATGGCTACACCTTC. Translation gives CASSGTTDDGYTF. The variable domain in full, completed from reference TRBV5-1 and TRBJ1-2, reads KAGVTQTPRYLIKTRGQQVTLSCSPISGHRSVSWYQQTPGQGLQFLFEYFSETQRNKGNFPGRFSGRQFSNSRSEMNVSTLELGDSALYLCASSGTTDDGYTFGSGTRLTVV.

This clonotype has at least ten counts. The chain employs TRBV27 and TRBJ1-5, with D unclear. The germline V gene encodes CDR1 MNHEY and CDR2 SMNVEV (reference sequence). Between the trimmed V and J ends, which lost 2 bases and 7 bases, there was a span of 12 bases. The CDR3 spans 14 residues. CDR3 in DNA: TGTGCCAGCAGTTTACGGGTTGGGATCCAGCCCCAGCATTTT. It codes for CASSLRVGIQPQHF.

The chain is built from TRBV27 and TRBJ1-2; possible D gene TRBD1, 5 bases. Trimming pared 5 bases from V and 8 bases from J, leaving 15 bases between. Looked up from germline, CDR1 is MNHEY and CDR2 is SMNVEV (reference sequence). The CDR3 totals 13 residues. The CDR3 spells CASSTTGQGGYTF. The CDR3 DNA reads as TGTGCCAGCAGTACAACAGGCCAGGGCGGCTACACCTTC.

This clonotype came up many times. This chain connects TRBV7-2 to TRBJ1-3; 7 nucleotides align to TRBD1. The CDR3 loop spans 14 amino acids. Germline CDR1 reads SGHTA; CDR2 reads FQGNSA. J was trimmed by 0 bases and V by 5 bases; bases with no gene match: 1. The CDR3 DNA reads TGTGCCAGCAGCCGGGACAGCTCTGGAAACACCATATATTTT. Encoded protein: CASSRDSSGNTIYF.

This clonotype was recorded many times. The chain couples TRBV7-2 to TRBJ1-2; 8 bases match TRBD1. This CDR3 region has 15 residues. From germline, CDR1 is SGHTA and CDR2 FQGNSA. V gave up 0 bases and J gave up 3 bases; unmatched junction bases: 3. The DNA of the CDR3 is TGTGCCAGCAGCTTAGCGCCAGGGGGCGACTATGGCTACACCTTC. It translates to CASSLAPGGDYGYTF.

This clonotype appeared many times. The chain uses TRBV12-3 or TRBV12-4 and TRBJ1-1; D not resolved. The CDR3 is 13 residues long. Trimming left V 4 bases short and J 4 bases short, with 10 bases between. The CDR3 bases are TGTGCCAGCAGTTACAATCGGGGCACTGAAGCTTTCTTT. This codes for CASSYNRGTEAFF.

A few counts support this clonotype. V gene TRBV5-1 combines with J gene TRBJ2-2; weak D call: TRBD1 (6 bases). V dropped 0 bases and J dropped 0 bases, with 12 bases sitting between them. CDR1 is SGHRS, CDR2 YFSETQ, per germline. This CDR3 contains 17 residues. The CDR3 nucleotides are TGCGCCAGCAGCTTGGCCCTCACAGGGTCGAACACCGGGGAGCTGTTTTTT. Translated, it gives CASSLALTGSNTGELFF. Filled out from reference TRBV5-1 and TRBJ2-2, the complete variable domain reads KAGVTQTPRYLIKTRGQQVTLSCSPISGHRSVSWYQQTPGQGLQFLFEYFSETQRNKGNFPGRFSGRQFSNSRSEMNVSTLELGDSALYLCASSLALTGSNTGELFFGEGSRLTVL.

Ten or more counts support this clonotype. This chain joins TRBV11-2 and TRBJ1-2, with 9 positions matching TRBD1. Trimming cost V 0 bases and J 8 bases; bases outside gene matches: 7. Germline lookup yields CDR1 SGHAT and CDR2 FQNNGV. CDR3 length: 15 amino acids. CDR3 coding DNA: TGTGCCAGCAGCTTAGAGGGGACAGGGAGGATGGGCTACACCTTC. Amino acids: CASSLEGTGRMGYTF.

In its sample, this clonotype was seen many times. The chain combines TRBV7-8 with TRBJ1-1; a possible D gene is TRBD1 (6 bases). Deletions cut 6 bases from V and 1 base from J, with 9 bases between. This CDR3 has 13 residues. Germline CDR1 is SGHVS and CDR2 is FQNEAQ. CDR3 region: CASRQGTNTEAFF. CDR3 DNA: TGTGCCAGCAGACAGGGTACGAACACTGAAGCTTTCTTT.

This clonotype showed up many times. The gene calls are TRBV19 and TRBJ2-7; D gene unclear. V was shortened by 1 base and J by 3 bases, with 10 bases between the two germline ends. Germline values: CDR1 LNHDA, CDR2 SQIVND (reference sequence). This CDR3 region has 14 residues. CDR3 coding DNA: TGTGCCAGTAGTATAGCGGTGCCGTTCTACGAGCAGTACTTC. This encodes CASSIAVPFYEQYF. The whole variable domain, remainder taken from reference TRBV19 and TRBJ2-7, is DGGITQSPKYLFRKEGQNVTLSCEQNLNHDAMYWYRQDPGQGLRLIYYSQIVNDFQKGDIAEGYSVSREKKESFPLTVTSAQKNPTAFYLCASSIAVPFYEQYFGPGTRLTVT.

As to this clonotype: The CDR3 does not end in the conserved phenylalanine or tryptophan, so this is likely a read error. This chain links TRBV20-1 with TRBJ2-5, with D possibly being TRBD1 (6 bases). Germline V CDR1 and CDR2: DFQATT, SNEGSKA (reference sequence). CDR3 length: 13 residues. The CDR3 sequence is CSFSRTDQETQYL. In nucleotides, the CDR3 is TGCAGCTTTTCTCGGACAGATCAAGAGACCCAGTACCTC.

The rearrangement uses TRBV29-1 and TRBJ2-2; D is undetermined. Trimming took 5 bases from V and 4 from J, leaving 5 bases between them. Germline-derived CDR1 and CDR2 are SQVTM and ANQGSEA. The CDR3 is 11 residues long. CDR3 loop: CSVLVTGELFF. The DNA of the CDR3 is TGCAGCGTTTTAGTCACCGGGGAGCTGTTTTTT.

About this clonotype itself: At one of its ends the junction is not consistent with the germline gene, which may arise from a read error. V gene TRBV4-1 combines with J gene TRBJ2-4; no clear D gene. This CDR3 contains 15 residues. Germline loops: CDR1 MGHRA, CDR2 YSYEKL. CDR3 amino acids: CASSPHGEVKNIKYF. In nucleotides, the CDR3 is TGCGCCAGCAGCCCCCATGGAGAGGTTAAAAACATTAAGTACTTC.

This clonotype was detected many times. This chain connects TRBV12-3 or TRBV12-4 to TRBJ1-2, with TRBD1 as a possible D gene (5 bases). The V and J ends lost 2 bases and 8 bases respectively, with 15 bases between them. There are 14 residues in the CDR3. The DNA for the CDR3 is TGTGCCAGCAGTTTATACCAGGGTTCTTACGGCTACACCTTC. Amino acid sequence: CASSLYQGSYGYTF.

This clonotype was observed at least ten times. V gene TRBV7-8 combines with J gene TRBJ2-7; 9 bases are a match to TRBD2. The CDR3 loop spans 15 amino acids. V lost 7 bases, J lost 4 bases, and 11 bases stayed unmatched. Germline V gene lookup returns CDR1 SGHVS and CDR2 FQNEAQ. The chain's CDR3 is CASTPLSGGLYEQYF. CDR3 in DNA: TGTGCCAGCACCCCCCTTAGCGGGGGCCTTTACGAGCAGTACTTC. The full variable domain, in which reference TRBV7-8 and TRBJ2-7 provide the parts outside the CDR3, is GAGVSQSPRYKVAKRGQDVALRCDPISGHVSLFWYQQALGQGPEFLTYFQNEAQLDKSGLPSDRFFAERPEGSVSTLKIQRTQQEDSAVYLCASTPLSGGLYEQYFGPGTRLTVT.

The sample holds many counts of this clonotype. The J gene is TRBJ2-4, the V gene TRBV2, with 10 nucleotides matching TRBD2. The length of the CDR3 is 15 residues. V was clipped by 6 bases and J by 3 bases; unmatched bases: 5. Germline V gene sequence: CDR1 SNHLY, CDR2 FYNNEI. The CDR3: CASSDLAGDKNIQYF. CDR3 sequence (DNA): TGTGCCAGCAGCGACCTAGCGGGGGACAAAAACATTCAGTACTTC.

This clonotype appeared many times. The chain carries TRBV19 and TRBJ1-5; 8 nucleotides agree with TRBD1. V gave up 7 bases and J gave up 5 bases; unmatched junction bases: 10. CDR1 and CDR2 (germline): LNHDA, SQIVND (reference sequence). This CDR3 is built from 15 residues. CDR3 coding DNA: TGTGCCAGTACGGAAGGACAGGGAGATTATCAGCCCCAGCATTTT. Protein product: CASTEGQGDYQPQHF. Combining the CDR3 with reference TRBV19 and TRBJ1-5 gives the whole variable domain DGGITQSPKYLFRKEGQNVTLSCEQNLNHDAMYWYRQDPGQGLRLIYYSQIVNDFQKGDIAEGYSVSREKKESFPLTVTSAQKNPTAFYLCASTEGQGDYQPQHFGDGTRLSIL.

This clonotype was seen only a few times. The gene calls are TRBV12-3 or TRBV12-4 and TRBJ2-2; D possibly corresponds to TRBD2 (6 bases). V lost 4 bases and J lost 1, with 7 bases in between. The CDR3 is made up of 14 amino acids. The CDR3 sequence is CASSWRVNTGELFF. CDR3 DNA sequence: TGTGCCAGCAGTTGGAGGGTGAACACCGGGGAGCTGTTTTTT.

This clonotype was seen many times. The CDR3 region has the DNA TGTGCCAGCAGTTACGGTAGCGGGGGGGGACAAGAGACCCAGTACTTC. The encoded protein is CASSYGSGGGQETQYF. The V gene is TRBV6-5, the J gene TRBJ2-5; TRBD2 agrees at 11 bases. Trimming took 2 bases from V and 2 from J; bases not matched to a gene: 4. The CDR3 extends over 16 amino acids. Germline V gene data show CDR1 as MNHEY and CDR2 as SVGAGI.

This clonotype has ten or more counts. The chain carries TRBV4-1 and TRBJ1-2; tentative D call: TRBD1 (5 bases). The CDR3 extends over 15 amino acids. Trimming stripped 1 base from V and 3 bases from J, with 12 bases between. CDR1 is MGHRA, CDR2 YSYEKL, per germline. DNA of the CDR3: TGCGCCAGCAGCCAAGGGGGGGGACGGGACTATGGCTACACCTTC. Its translation is CASSQGGGRDYGYTF.

This clonotype was recorded many times. The gene calls are TRBV5-1 and TRBJ1-1; TRBD1 is a possible D gene (5 bases). Trimming removed 2 bases from V and 3 bases from J, with 17 bases in between. The CDR3 covers 16 residues. CDR1 and CDR2 (germline): SGHRS, YFSETQ. CDR3 coding DNA: TGCGCCAGCAGCTTTTCCTTTCGGGGCGCGGACACTGAAGCTTTCTTT. This codes for CASSFSFRGADTEAFF.

This clonotype was counted ten times or more. The CDR3 region is CASSPPGPYF. Written as DNA, the CDR3 is TGTGCCAGCAGTCCGCCGGGGCCTTACTTC. This chain connects TRBV6-1 to TRBJ2-7; tentatively, D is TRBD1 or TRBD2 (5 bases each). The CDR3 totals 10 residues. V was trimmed by 5 bases and J by 13 bases, leaving 12 bases between them. Germline values: CDR1 MNHNS, CDR2 SASEGT.

This clonotype was detected many times. The gene calls are TRBV10-3 and TRBJ1-2; 9 bases are shared with TRBD1. The CDR3 length is 13 residues. Germline V lookup: CDR1 ENHRY, CDR2 SYGVKD. The trim removed 5 bases at V and 6 bases at J, leaving 4 bases unmatched. The CDR3 sequence is CAISPGQGHGYTF. CDR3 sequence (DNA): TGTGCCATCAGTCCGGGACAGGGACATGGCTACACCTTC.

This clonotype was found many times. The chain couples TRBV11-2 to TRBJ2-2; possible D gene TRBD1, 5 bases. The CDR3 is made up of 18 amino acids. Germline-derived CDR1 and CDR2 are SGHAT and FQNNGV. Trimming shortened V by 2 bases and J by 2 bases, and 18 bases separated the two germline ends. The CDR3, as DNA: TGTGCCAGCAGCTTACCTTTGAAGGGGCCAGTTAACACCGGGGAGCTGTTTTTT. Translating it yields CASSLPLKGPVNTGELFF.

This clonotype was found many times. V is TRBV4-2 and J is TRBJ2-7; unclear D gene. Trimming took off 6 bases at V and 1 base at J, with 16 bases between the two ends. This CDR3 contains 15 residues. CDR1 is LGHNA, CDR2 YNFKEQ, per germline. The CDR3 is CASRRTLIGSYEQYF. The CDR3 nucleotides read TGTGCCAGCAGGCGTACCCTCATCGGTTCCTACGAGCAGTACTTC.

This clonotype was counted many times. The rearrangement joins TRBV6-1 to TRBJ1-2; D is unresolved. Germline CDR1 reads MNHNS; CDR2 reads SASEGT. Trimming removed 6 bases from V and 10 bases from J, with 12 bases in between. This CDR3 is built from 11 residues. The CDR3 sequence: CASRGGPTYTF. The CDR3 nucleotides are TGTGCCAGCAGAGGAGGACCAACCTACACCTTC.

This clonotype was seen a handful of times. The gene calls are TRBV4-1 and TRBJ1-2; 9 nucleotides match TRBD1. The V gene's germline CDR1 is MGHRA and CDR2 YSYEKL. The CDR3 has 15 residues. V shed 0 bases and J 6 bases; nucleotides not matched to a gene: 5. The CDR3 DNA reads TGCGCCAGCAGCCAAGAGAAAGGGGACAGGGATGGCTACACCTTC. It is translated as CASSQEKGDRDGYTF.

This clonotype was recorded many times. In DNA form, the CDR3 reads TGTGCCAGCAGCTTATTCAAGGTGGACTACGAGCAGTACTTC. Residues: CASSLFKVDYEQYF. This chain connects TRBV11-2 to TRBJ2-7; no reliable D call. The CDR3 extends over 14 amino acids. Germline V gives CDR1 SGHAT, CDR2 FQNNGV. V was clipped by 2 bases and J by 3 bases, with 11 bases between them. The full variable domain, its missing parts supplied by reference TRBV11-2 and TRBJ2-7, is EAGVAQSPRYKIIEKRQSVAFWCNPISGHATLYWYQQILGQGPKLLIQFQNNGVVDDSQLPKDRFSAERLKGVDSTLKIQPAKLEDSAVYLCASSLFKVDYEQYFGPGTRLTVT.

This clonotype was counted ten times or more. V and J are TRBV6-2 or TRBV6-3 and TRBJ1-3; no clear D gene. V lost 2 bases and J lost 0, with 8 bases in between. Germline CDR1 and CDR2: MNHEY and SVGEGT. This CDR3 has 15 residues. CDR3 DNA: TGTGCCAGCAGTTACCACGGGTCCTCTGGAAACACCATATATTTT. Its translation: CASSYHGSSGNTIYF.

This clonotype came up many times. The chain joins TRBV12-3 or TRBV12-4 to TRBJ1-2, with a weak D call TRBD1 (5 bases). The CDR3 consists of 15 residues. V was cut by 0 bases and J by 4 bases, with 12 bases left in between. The CDR3 spells CASSLATGRIYGYTF. The CDR3 region has the DNA TGTGCCAGCAGTTTAGCGACGGGACGGATCTATGGCTACACCTTC.